One sample yielded the 18 T cell receptor beta chains listed below, sequenced in a study of cytomegalovirus exposure and HLA in healthy donors. TCRdb keeps only in-frame clones here, not all; method: immunoSEQ multiplex PCR. Altogether around 70,000 clones are present, 94% being singletons, with the ten largest covering around 1.9%. Sequenced material: PBMCs. The receptor source for this set is a woman aged 18 to 35 in good health and CMV-seropositive.

The V and J genes are TRBV19 and TRBJ1-1, with D perhaps TRBD1 (5 bases). V dropped 3 bases and J dropped 2 bases, with 10 bases sitting between them. This CDR3 contains 14 residues. Germline CDR1 is LNHDA and CDR2 is SQIVND (reference sequence). The CDR3 reads CASSIRQLNTEAFF. In DNA form, the CDR3 reads TGTGCCAGTAGTATTCGACAGCTAAACACTGAAGCTTTCTTT.

The J gene is TRBJ1-2, the V gene TRBV4-1; a weak D match, TRBD1 (6 bases). The CDR3 is 15 amino acids. V was trimmed by 0 bases and J by 7 bases, leaving 15 bases between them. Germline V gives CDR1 MGHRA, CDR2 YSYEKL. The CDR3 bases are TGCGCCAGCAGCCAAGAGCCCCACAGGGTTGGTGGCTACACCTTC. As protein: CASSQEPHRVGGYTF.

J is TRBJ1-5 and V is TRBV5-5; no reliable D call. Looked up from germline, CDR1 is SGHKS and CDR2 is YYEKEE (reference sequence). The CDR3 has 14 amino acids. V lost 0 bases and J lost 3, with 7 bases in between. DNA of the CDR3: TGTGCCAGCAGCTTGGATGCCTACAATCAGCCCCAGCATTTT. Encoded protein: CASSLDAYNQPQHF.

The rearrangement links TRBV7-9 to TRBJ1-1, with D unresolved. The CDR3 has 13 amino acids. The V gene lost 5 bases and the J gene lost 0 bases, with 7 bases spanning the gap. Germline lookup yields CDR1 SEHNR and CDR2 FQNEAQ (reference sequence). DNA of the CDR3: TGTGCCAGCAGCCGAGGGATGAACACTGAAGCTTTCTTT. Translation gives CASSRGMNTEAFF.

V usage is TRBV7-8 and J usage is TRBJ2-7; 8 bases are a match to TRBD2. V dropped 7 bases and J dropped 2; count of bases not matched to a gene: 10. CDR3 length: 15 residues. Germline-derived CDR1 and CDR2 are SGHVS and FQNEAQ. The CDR3 spells CASTKSRGAAYEQYF. The CDR3 nucleotides read TGTGCCAGCACCAAATCGCGGGGGGCAGCCTACGAGCAGTACTTC.

This clone was recorded only once. This chain links TRBV29-1 with TRBJ2-1; TRBD2 matches 7 bases. Germline V lookup: CDR1 SQVTM, CDR2 ANQGSEA. The CDR3 is 16 amino acids. Trimming removed 2 bases from V and 4 bases from J; junction bases left unmatched: 11. The CDR3 here is CSVENPPERGYNEQFF. CDR3 DNA sequence: TGCAGCGTTGAAAACCCCCCGGAGCGGGGATACAATGAGCAGTTCTTC.

V and J are TRBV21-1 and TRBJ2-5; the table names TRBD2, a call not compared with the DNA. TRBV21-1 is an annotated pseudogene. CDR3 length: 17 amino acids. The CDR3 protein is CASSPPGTSGSKETQYF. Written as DNA, the CDR3 is TGTGCCAGCAGCCCCCCGGGGACTAGCGGGAGCAAAGAGACCCAGTACTTC.

This clone was recorded only once. The chain employs TRBV6-5 and TRBJ2-6, with D hard to call. V lost 8 bases, J lost 3 bases, and 8 bases lay in between. The CDR3 spans 13 residues. Germline CDR1 reads MNHEY; CDR2 reads SVGAGI. The CDR3 loop is CASLAFGANVLTF. DNA for the CDR3: TGTGCCAGCCTGGCTTTTGGGGCCAACGTCCTGACTTTC.

The chain joins TRBV29-1 to TRBJ2-1, with D possibly TRBD2 on 6 matching bases. The V end was cut by 5 bases, the J end by 0 bases, with 11 bases between. CDR3 length equals 14 residues. The germline CDR1 and CDR2 sequences are SQVTM and ANQGSEA. CDR3 coding DNA: TGCAGCGTTCTGGCGGGGAGCTCCTACAATGAGCAGTTCTTC. Translating it yields CSVLAGSSYNEQFF.

V usage is TRBV28 and J usage is TRBJ2-3, with D unresolved. The ends were cut back, 2 bases at V and 4 bases at J, with 10 bases in the middle. CDR1 and CDR2 (germline): MDHEN, SYDVKM. This CDR3 has 14 residues. The CDR3 loop is CASSLLSEADTQYF. As DNA, the CDR3 is TGTGCCAGCAGTTTACTCTCAGAAGCAGATACGCAGTATTTT.

This clone was seen a single time. The CDR3 loop is CASSDSLASREQYF. CDR3 nucleotide sequence: TGTGCCAGCAGTGACTCGCTGGCTTCCAGGGAGCAGTACTTC. The chain links TRBV6-4 to TRBJ2-7; D gene unclear. Trimming removed 0 bases at V and 7 bases at J, with 13 bases between. The CDR3 length is 14 residues. The V gene's germline CDR1 is MRHNA and CDR2 SNTAGT.

The chain recombines TRBV7-2 with TRBJ2-3; 13 nucleotides line up with TRBD2. J lost 4 bases, V lost 5 bases, and 3 bases had no gene match. Per germline, CDR1 SGHTA and CDR2 FQGNSA. The CDR3 runs 15 residues. The CDR3: CASSTSGGDADTQYF. CDR3 sequence (DNA): TGTGCCAGCAGCACTAGCGGGGGGGACGCAGATACGCAGTATTTT.

The chain couples TRBV6-6 to TRBJ2-1; D is perhaps TRBD1 (6 bases). This CDR3 is built from 15 residues. Germline-derived CDR1 and CDR2 are MNHNY and SVGAGI (reference sequence). Trimming removed 5 bases from V and 8 bases from J, with 19 bases in between. CDR3 loop: CASSGLGQPDDEQFF. The CDR3 nucleotides read TGTGCCAGCAGTGGTTTAGGACAGCCGGACGATGAGCAGTTCTTC.

This clone was seen a few times. This chain connects TRBV5-4 to TRBJ1-5, with 8 bases lining up with TRBD1. The CDR3 covers 15 residues. The trim removed 4 bases at V and 4 bases at J, leaving 7 bases unmatched. The germline gives CDR1 SGHNT, CDR2 YYREEE (reference sequence). This chain's CDR3 is CASSLRTGSNQPQHF. The CDR3 DNA reads as TGTGCCAGCAGCCTACGGACAGGGTCAAATCAGCCCCAGCATTTT.

The V and J genes are TRBV6-6 and TRBJ1-5; D is unresolved. The V gene lost 5 bases and the J gene lost 3 bases, with 14 bases spanning the gap. Germline CDR1 and CDR2: MNHNY and SVGAGI (reference sequence). This CDR3 region has 15 residues. In DNA form, the CDR3 reads TGTGCCAGCAGTCCCCACGGGAGGACCAATCAGCCCCAGCATTTT. It is translated as CASSPHGRTNQPQHF.

V gene TRBV13 combines with J gene TRBJ2-5, with 14 nucleotides matching TRBD2. This CDR3 region has 16 residues. J was trimmed by 2 bases and V by 4 bases; bases with no gene match: 3. Germline V gene data show CDR1 as PRHDT and CDR2 as FYEKMQ (reference sequence). The CDR3 loop is CASSSRTSGGQETQYF. CDR3 bases: TGTGCCAGCAGCTCACGGACTAGCGGGGGGCAAGAGACCCAGTACTTC.

The rearrangement links TRBV27 to TRBJ2-2, with D perhaps TRBD2 (7 bases). This CDR3 has 16 residues. Germline CDR1 is MNHEY and CDR2 is SMNVEV (reference sequence). V was clipped by 5 bases and J by 4 bases, with 17 bases between them. The CDR3 nucleotides are TGTGCCAGCAGTCCCCGAGGGGGGGTTGGCACCGGGGAGCTGTTTTTT. Translating gives CASSPRGGVGTGELFF.

In nucleotides, the CDR3 is TGTGCCAGCAGCTTCGGCGCGGTGGAGCAGTTCTTC. As protein: CASSFGAVEQFF. The rearrangement joins TRBV5-6 to TRBJ2-1; D is unclear. The CDR3 is made up of 12 amino acids. The germline gives CDR1 SGHDT, CDR2 YYEEEE. Trimming removed 2 bases at V and 10 bases at J, with 10 bases between.